One sample yielded the 18 T cell receptor beta chains listed below, sequenced in a study of blood T cell repertoires in COVID-19. Clones were sequenced by immunoSEQ multiplex PCR, and TCRdb holds only the in-frame ones, with some missing. The repertoire has about 120,000 clones, over 55% of them found once; the top ten carry 2.2%. Sequencing used peripheral blood. These receptors were obtained from a woman in her 70s with acute or convalescent COVID-19.

The V and J genes are TRBV4-1 and TRBJ2-3; TRBD2 matches 7 bases. The CDR3 totals 15 residues. V shed 2 bases, J shed 2 bases, and the junction held 4 bases outside the gene matches. From germline, CDR1 is MGHRA and CDR2 YSYEKL. The CDR3, as DNA: TGCGCCAGCAGCCAAATTACTAGCGCCACAGATACGCAGTATTTT. This encodes CASSQITSATDTQYF.

This sequence joins TRBV19 and TRBJ2-3, with a tentative D call TRBD2 (5 bases). The germline gives CDR1 LNHDA, CDR2 SQIVND (reference sequence). V was clipped by 8 bases and J by 3 bases, with 15 bases between them. The CDR3 has 14 amino acids. The DNA of the CDR3 is TGTGCCAGTCGTCCGGGAACATATACAGATACGCAGTATTTT. Translated: CASRPGTYTDTQYF.

The rearrangement joins TRBV14 to TRBJ1-1, with 9 bases that match TRBD1. Trimming cost V 3 bases and J 4 bases; bases outside gene matches: 9. In germline, CDR1 is SGHDN, CDR2 FVKESK. This CDR3 is 16 amino acids long. CDR3 in amino acids: CASSHRTGAEGTEAFF. As DNA, the CDR3 is TGTGCCAGCAGCCATCGGACAGGGGCCGAGGGCACTGAAGCTTTCTTT.

This chain links TRBV7-9 with TRBJ1-2; the D gene is possibly TRBD1 (5 bases). Per germline, CDR1 SEHNR and CDR2 FQNEAQ (reference sequence). This CDR3 has 15 amino acids. Trimming took 1 base from V and 7 from J, leaving 16 bases between them. The CDR3 spells CASSLDSRDVVGYTF. The CDR3, as DNA: TGTGCCAGCAGCTTAGATTCCAGGGATGTTGTTGGCTACACCTTC.

The rearrangement links TRBV19 to TRBJ2-2, with 9 bases identical to TRBD2. This CDR3 has 15 residues. Germline CDR1 LNHDA, CDR2 SQIVND (reference sequence). Trimming removed 7 bases from V and 3 bases from J; junction bases left unmatched: 6. CDR3 coding DNA: TGTGCCAGTAAAAGCGGGGGGCCGTACACCGGGGAGCTGTTTTTT. As protein: CASKSGGPYTGELFF.

Only one count was recorded for this clone. The chain joins TRBV7-9 to TRBJ2-1, with TRBD1 identical over 8 bases. The V and J ends lost 3 bases and 7 bases, in that order; junction bases with no gene match: 5. The germline gives CDR1 SEHNR, CDR2 FQNEAQ (reference sequence). The CDR3 is made up of 14 amino acids. The CDR3 is CASSFRDRRNEQFF. The CDR3 DNA reads as TGTGCCAGCAGCTTCCGGGACAGGAGGAATGAGCAGTTCTTC.

The chain is built from TRBV5-5 and TRBJ1-1, with a possible D match to TRBD1 (5 bases). This CDR3 region has 12 residues. Germline V gene data show CDR1 as SGHKS and CDR2 as YYEKEE (reference sequence). Between the trimmed V and J ends, which lost 4 bases and 10 bases, there was a span of 14 bases. The CDR3 here is CASSHQGGGAFF. CDR3 coding DNA: TGTGCCAGCAGCCACCAGGGCGGGGGAGCTTTCTTT.

This chain uses TRBV19 with TRBJ1-1; D gene uncertain. Germline loops: CDR1 LNHDA, CDR2 SQIVND (reference sequence). The CDR3 sequence is 12 residues long. The CDR3 coding sequence is TGTAAGTCAGCGGGGATGAACACTGAAGCTTTCTTT. This translates into CKSAGMNTEAFF.

This clone was recorded once. The gene calls are TRBV27 and TRBJ2-7, with 8 nucleotides matching TRBD2. This CDR3 is 18 amino acids long. V gave up 1 base and J gave up 3 bases; unmatched junction bases: 14. Germline assignment: CDR1 MNHEY and CDR2 SMNVEV (reference sequence). The CDR3 here is CASSLWGAREGLIYEQYF. CDR3 in DNA: TGTGCCAGCAGTTTATGGGGGGCTCGGGAGGGCCTGATCTACGAGCAGTACTTC.

This CDR3 is CATSRQGSQPQHF. In nucleotides, the CDR3 is TGTGCCACCAGCAGACAGGGGTCCCAGCCCCAGCATTTT. The chain recombines TRBV15 with TRBJ1-5; tentative D call: TRBD1 (6 bases). The CDR3 runs to 13 residues. V was pared by 2 bases and J by 7 bases, with 9 bases between. In germline, CDR1 is LNHNV, CDR2 YYDKDF (reference sequence).

This clone was observed at least ten times. The J gene is TRBJ2-7, the V gene TRBV19; D may be TRBD1 (6 bases). The CDR3 consists of 14 residues. Trimming shortened V by 4 bases and J by 0 bases, and 10 bases separated the two germline ends. The germline V gene has CDR1 LNHDA and CDR2 SQIVND (reference sequence). The CDR3 is CASSSTGNSYEQYF. Here the CDR3 DNA reads TGTGCCAGTAGTAGCACAGGGAACTCCTACGAGCAGTACTTC.

This chain uses TRBV24-1 with TRBJ1-5, with TRBD1 matching 7 bases. The junction had 3 bases not matched to a gene; V was cut back by 2 bases and J by 6 bases. Germline CDR1 reads KGHDR; CDR2 reads SFDVKD. CDR3 length: 14 amino acids. CDR3: CATSDSTGFQPQHF. The CDR3 bases are TGTGCCACCAGTGATTCGACAGGGTTTCAGCCCCAGCATTTT.

This clone appeared a few times. The chain uses TRBV7-2 and TRBJ2-3, with 10 positions matching TRBD2. J lost 11 bases, V lost 0 bases, and 8 bases had no gene match. The CDR3 spans 15 residues. Germline V gives CDR1 SGHTA, CDR2 FQGNSA. The CDR3 loop reads CASSLALTSGVRQYF. CDR3 coding DNA: TGTGCCAGCAGCTTAGCGCTTACTAGCGGGGTAAGGCAGTATTTT. The full variable domain, completed using reference TRBV7-2 and TRBJ2-3, is GAGVSQSPSNKVTEKGKDVELRCDPISGHTALYWYRQSLGQGLEFLIYFQGNSAPDKSGLPSDRFSAERTGGSVSTLTIQRTQQEDSAVYLCASSLALTSGVRQYFGPGTRLTVL.

The gene calls are TRBV29-1 and TRBJ2-1, with 9 bases fitting TRBD1. The CDR3 totals 17 residues. J lost 0 bases, V lost 6 bases, and 12 bases had no gene match. CDR1 and CDR2 (germline): SQVTM, ANQGSEA. The CDR3 DNA sequence: TGCAGCGTGCCGGGACAGGGAAGATATGGCTCCTACAATGAGCAGTTCTTC. It encodes CSVPGQGRYGSYNEQFF.

In its sample, this clone was seen a few times. V and J are TRBV5-1 and TRBJ2-5, with a tentative D call TRBD2 (5 bases). This CDR3 contains 15 residues. V dropped 0 bases and J dropped 3 bases, with 12 bases sitting between them. CDR1 is SGHRS, CDR2 YFSETQ, per germline. CDR3 residues: CASSLGGRREETQYF. The DNA for the CDR3 is TGCGCCAGCAGCTTGGGCGGCAGGCGGGAAGAGACCCAGTACTTC.

This chain connects TRBV7-9 to TRBJ1-1; D is uncertain. Germline CDR1 and CDR2: SEHNR and FQNEAQ (reference sequence). The CDR3 consists of 13 residues. Trimming left V 3 bases short and J 1 base short, with 6 bases between. This CDR3 is CASSFGRNTEAFF. DNA of the CDR3: TGTGCCAGCAGCTTCGGGAGGAACACTGAAGCTTTCTTT.

This clone has ten or more counts. This chain uses TRBV14 with TRBJ2-3, with 10 bases that match TRBD2. This CDR3 has 16 residues. V dropped 4 bases and J dropped 2; count of bases not matched to a gene: 6. Germline CDR1 and CDR2: SGHDN and FVKESK. In nucleotides, the CDR3 is TGTGCCAGCAGCCCCCTAGCGGGGGACCACACAGATACGCAGTATTTT. The encoded protein is CASSPLAGDHTDTQYF.

The sample holds one count of this clone. The chain couples TRBV5-1 to TRBJ2-2; TRBD1 matches at 7 bases. Trimming cost V 2 bases and J 6 bases; bases outside gene matches: 13. CDR3 size: 17 residues. From germline, CDR1 is SGHRS and CDR2 YFSETQ. For the CDR3, the DNA is TGCGCCAGCAGCTTAGGGCCCCGACAGGGCGGCTCCGGGGAGCTGTTTTTT. Protein sequence: CASSLGPRQGGSGELFF.